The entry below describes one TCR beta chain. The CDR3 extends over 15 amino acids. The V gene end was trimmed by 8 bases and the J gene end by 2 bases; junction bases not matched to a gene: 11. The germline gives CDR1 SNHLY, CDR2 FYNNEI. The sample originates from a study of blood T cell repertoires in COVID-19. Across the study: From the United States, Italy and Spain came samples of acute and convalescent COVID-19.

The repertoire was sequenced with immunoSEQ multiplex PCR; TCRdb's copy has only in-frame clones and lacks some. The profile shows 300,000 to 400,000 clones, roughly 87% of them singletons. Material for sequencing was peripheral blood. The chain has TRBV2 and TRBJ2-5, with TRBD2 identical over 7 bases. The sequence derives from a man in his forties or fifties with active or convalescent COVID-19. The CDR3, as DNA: TGTGCCAGCTCTGGACTAGTCGCACCTCAAGAGACCCAGTACTTC. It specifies CASSGLVAPQETQYF.